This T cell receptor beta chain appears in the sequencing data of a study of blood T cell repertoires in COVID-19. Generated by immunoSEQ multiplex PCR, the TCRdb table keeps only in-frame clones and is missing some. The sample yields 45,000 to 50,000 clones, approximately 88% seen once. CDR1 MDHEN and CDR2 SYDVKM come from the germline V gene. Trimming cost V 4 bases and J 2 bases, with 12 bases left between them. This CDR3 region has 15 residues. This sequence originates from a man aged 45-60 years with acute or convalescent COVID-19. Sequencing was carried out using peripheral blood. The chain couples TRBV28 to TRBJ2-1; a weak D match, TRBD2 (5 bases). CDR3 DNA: TGTGCCAGCAGTTCCCCGGGAAAAGCCTACAATGAGCAGTTCTTC. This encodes CASSSPGKAYNEQFF.